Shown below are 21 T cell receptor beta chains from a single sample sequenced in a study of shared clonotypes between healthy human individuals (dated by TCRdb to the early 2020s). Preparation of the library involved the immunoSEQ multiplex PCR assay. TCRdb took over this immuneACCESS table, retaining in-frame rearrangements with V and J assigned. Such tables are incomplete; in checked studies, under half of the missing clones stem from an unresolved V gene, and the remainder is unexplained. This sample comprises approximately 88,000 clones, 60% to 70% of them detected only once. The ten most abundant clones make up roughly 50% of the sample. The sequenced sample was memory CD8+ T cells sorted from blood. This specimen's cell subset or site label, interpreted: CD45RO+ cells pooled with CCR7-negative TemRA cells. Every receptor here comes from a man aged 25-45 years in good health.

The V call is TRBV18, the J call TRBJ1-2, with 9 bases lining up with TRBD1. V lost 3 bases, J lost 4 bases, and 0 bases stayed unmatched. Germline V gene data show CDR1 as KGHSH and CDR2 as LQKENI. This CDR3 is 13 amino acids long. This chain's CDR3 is CASSPDRGYGYTF. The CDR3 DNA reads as TGTGCCAGCTCACCGGACAGGGGCTATGGCTACACCTTC.

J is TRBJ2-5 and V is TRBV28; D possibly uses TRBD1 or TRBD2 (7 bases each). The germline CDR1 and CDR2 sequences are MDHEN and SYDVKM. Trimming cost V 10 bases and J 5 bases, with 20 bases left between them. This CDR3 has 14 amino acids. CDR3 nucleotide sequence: TGTGCCACCACTGTCGGTCAGGGGGGGGAGACCCAGTACTTC. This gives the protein CATTVGQGGETQYF. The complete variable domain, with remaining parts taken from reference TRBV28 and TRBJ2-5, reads DVKVTQSSRYLVKRTGEKVFLECVQDMDHENMFWYRQDPGLGLRLIYFSYDVKMKEKGDIPEGYSVSREKKERFSLILESASTNQTSMYLCATTVGQGGETQYFGPGTRLLVL.

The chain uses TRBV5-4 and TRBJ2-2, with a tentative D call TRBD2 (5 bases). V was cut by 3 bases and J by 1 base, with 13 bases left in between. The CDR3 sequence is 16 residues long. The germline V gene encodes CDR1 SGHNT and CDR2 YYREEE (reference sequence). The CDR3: CASSSAVEGNTGELFF. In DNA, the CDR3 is TGTGCCAGCAGCTCAGCGGTCGAAGGGAACACCGGGGAGCTGTTTTTT.

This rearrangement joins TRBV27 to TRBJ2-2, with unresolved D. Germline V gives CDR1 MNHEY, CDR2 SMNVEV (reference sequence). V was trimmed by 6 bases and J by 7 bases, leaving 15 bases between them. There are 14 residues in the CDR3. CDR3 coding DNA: TGTGCCAGCAGGATCGGTCTAGGTGTCGGGGAGCTGTTTTTT. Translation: CASRIGLGVGELFF.

CDR3 DNA: TGTGCCAGTAGTATAGGCCTTGGGGGCAATCAGCCCCAGCATTTT. Translating it yields CASSIGLGGNQPQHF. The V gene is TRBV19, the J gene TRBJ1-5; D not resolved. This CDR3 is built from 15 residues. Trimming shortened V by 1 base and J by 2 bases, and 9 bases separated the two germline ends. Germline CDR1 reads LNHDA; CDR2 reads SQIVND (reference sequence).

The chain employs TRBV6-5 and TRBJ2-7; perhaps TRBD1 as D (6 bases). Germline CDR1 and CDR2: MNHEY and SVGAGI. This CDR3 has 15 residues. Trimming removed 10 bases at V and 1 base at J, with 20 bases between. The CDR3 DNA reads TGTGCCACCTCGATAACCGGGACACCTTCCTACGAGCAGTACTTC. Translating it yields CATSITGTPSYEQYF.

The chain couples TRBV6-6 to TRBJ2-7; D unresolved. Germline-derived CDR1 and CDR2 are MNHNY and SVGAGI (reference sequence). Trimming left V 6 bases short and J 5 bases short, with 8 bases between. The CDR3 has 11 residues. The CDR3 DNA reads TGTGCCAGCAGCCCCCTCAACGAGCAGTACTTC. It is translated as CASSPLNEQYF.

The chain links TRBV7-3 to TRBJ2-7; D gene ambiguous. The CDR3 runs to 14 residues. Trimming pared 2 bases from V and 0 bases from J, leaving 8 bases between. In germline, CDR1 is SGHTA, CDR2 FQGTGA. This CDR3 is CASSLRAASYEQYF. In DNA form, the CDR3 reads TGTGCCAGCAGCTTACGGGCAGCCTCCTACGAGCAGTACTTC.

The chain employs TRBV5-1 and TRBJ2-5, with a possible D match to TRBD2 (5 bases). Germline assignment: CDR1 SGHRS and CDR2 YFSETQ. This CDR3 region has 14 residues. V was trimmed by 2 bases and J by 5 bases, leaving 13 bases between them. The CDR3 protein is CASSFERVSETQYF. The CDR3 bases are TGCGCCAGCAGCTTTGAGAGGGTATCCGAGACCCAGTACTTC.

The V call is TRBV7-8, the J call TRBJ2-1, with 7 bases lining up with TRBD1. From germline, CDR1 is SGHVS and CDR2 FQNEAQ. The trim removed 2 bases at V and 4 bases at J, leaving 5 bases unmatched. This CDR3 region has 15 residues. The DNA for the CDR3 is TGTGCCAGCAGCTTAAGGTCGACAGGGTACAATGAGCAGTTCTTC. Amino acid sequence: CASSLRSTGYNEQFF.

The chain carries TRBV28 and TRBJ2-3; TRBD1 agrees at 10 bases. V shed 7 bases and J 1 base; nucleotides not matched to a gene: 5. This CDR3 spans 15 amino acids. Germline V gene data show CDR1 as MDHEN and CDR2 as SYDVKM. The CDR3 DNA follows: TGTGCCAGCACCCCGGGGACAGGGGGCACAGATACGCAGTATTTT. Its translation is CASTPGTGGTDTQYF. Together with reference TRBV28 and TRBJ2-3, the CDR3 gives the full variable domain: DVKVTQSSRYLVKRTGEKVFLECVQDMDHENMFWYRQDPGLGLRLIYFSYDVKMKEKGDIPEGYSVSREKKERFSLILESASTNQTSMYLCASTPGTGGTDTQYFGPGTRLTVL.

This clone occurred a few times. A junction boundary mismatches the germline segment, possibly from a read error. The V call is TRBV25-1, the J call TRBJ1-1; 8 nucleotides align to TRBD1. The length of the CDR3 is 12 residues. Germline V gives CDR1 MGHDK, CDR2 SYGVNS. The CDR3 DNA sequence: TGTGCCAGCAGTGAGGGGCACAGGGGGTATCTCTTT. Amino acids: CASSEGHRGYLF.

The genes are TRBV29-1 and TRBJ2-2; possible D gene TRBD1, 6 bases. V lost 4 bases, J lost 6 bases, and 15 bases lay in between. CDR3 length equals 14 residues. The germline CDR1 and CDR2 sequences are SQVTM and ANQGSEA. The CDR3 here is CSVVGQGLAGELFF. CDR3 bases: TGCAGCGTTGTTGGGCAGGGGTTGGCCGGGGAGCTGTTTTTT.

The CDR3 DNA is TGTGCCAGCAGCTCCGGGGGGGGATCCCTAGACTATGGCTACACCTTC. Its translation is CASSSGGGSLDYGYTF. V gene TRBV5-4 combines with J gene TRBJ1-2; TRBD1 might be the D (5 bases). Germline V CDR1 and CDR2: SGHNT, YYREEE (reference sequence). This CDR3 has 16 amino acids. V lost 3 bases and J 3 bases, leaving 18 bases between the germline ends.

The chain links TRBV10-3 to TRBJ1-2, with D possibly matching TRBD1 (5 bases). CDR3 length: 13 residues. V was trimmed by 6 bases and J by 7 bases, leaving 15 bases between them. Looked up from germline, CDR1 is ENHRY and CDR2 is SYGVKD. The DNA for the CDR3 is TGTGCCATCAGGGGGACGGAGGGGAGTGGCTACACCTTC. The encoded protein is CAIRGTEGSGYTF.

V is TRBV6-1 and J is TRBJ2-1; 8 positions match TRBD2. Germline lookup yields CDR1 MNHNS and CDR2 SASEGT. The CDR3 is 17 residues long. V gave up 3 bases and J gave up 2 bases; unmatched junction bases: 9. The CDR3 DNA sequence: TGTGCCAGCAGTGATGTGACGGGAGGGTTTCCCTACAATGAGCAGTTCTTC. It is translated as CASSDVTGGFPYNEQFF.

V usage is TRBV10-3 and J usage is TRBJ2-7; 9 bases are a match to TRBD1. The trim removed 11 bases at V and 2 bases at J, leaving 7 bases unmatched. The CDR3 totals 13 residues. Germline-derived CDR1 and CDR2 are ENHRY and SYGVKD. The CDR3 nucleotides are TGTGCCCTGGGGACAGGGCCCGCCTACGAGCAGTACTTC. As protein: CALGTGPAYEQYF.

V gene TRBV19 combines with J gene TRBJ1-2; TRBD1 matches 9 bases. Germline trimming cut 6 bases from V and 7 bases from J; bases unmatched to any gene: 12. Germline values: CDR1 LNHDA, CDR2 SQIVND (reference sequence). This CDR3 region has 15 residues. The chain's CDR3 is CASSVITGTGSGYTF. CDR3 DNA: TGTGCCAGTAGCGTCATTACCGGGACAGGGAGTGGCTACACCTTC.

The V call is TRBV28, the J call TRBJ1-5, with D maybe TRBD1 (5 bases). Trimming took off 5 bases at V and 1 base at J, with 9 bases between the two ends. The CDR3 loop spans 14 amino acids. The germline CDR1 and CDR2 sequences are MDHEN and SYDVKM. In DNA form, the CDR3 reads TGTGCCAGCAGTGTAGGGGCAAGCAATCAGCCCCAGCATTTT. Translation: CASSVGASNQPQHF.

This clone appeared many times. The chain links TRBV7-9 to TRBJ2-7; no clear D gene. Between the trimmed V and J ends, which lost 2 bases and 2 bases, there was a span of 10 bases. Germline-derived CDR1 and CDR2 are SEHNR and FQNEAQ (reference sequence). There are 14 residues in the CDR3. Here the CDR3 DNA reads TGTGCCAGCAGCTTATCTGGCGAGGCCTACGAGCAGTACTTC. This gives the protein CASSLSGEAYEQYF. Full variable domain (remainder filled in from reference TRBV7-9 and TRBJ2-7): DTGVSQNPRHKITKRGQNVTFRCDPISEHNRLYWYRQTLGQGPEFLTYFQNEAQLEKSRLLSDRFSAERPKGSFSTLEIQRTEQGDSAMYLCASSLSGEAYEQYFGPGTRLTVT.

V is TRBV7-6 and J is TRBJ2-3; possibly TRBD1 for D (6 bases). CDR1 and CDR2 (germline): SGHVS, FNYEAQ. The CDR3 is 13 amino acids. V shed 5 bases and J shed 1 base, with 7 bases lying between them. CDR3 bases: TGTGCCAGCAGCAAGGGGGGCACAGATACGCAGTATTTT. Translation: CASSKGGTDTQYF.